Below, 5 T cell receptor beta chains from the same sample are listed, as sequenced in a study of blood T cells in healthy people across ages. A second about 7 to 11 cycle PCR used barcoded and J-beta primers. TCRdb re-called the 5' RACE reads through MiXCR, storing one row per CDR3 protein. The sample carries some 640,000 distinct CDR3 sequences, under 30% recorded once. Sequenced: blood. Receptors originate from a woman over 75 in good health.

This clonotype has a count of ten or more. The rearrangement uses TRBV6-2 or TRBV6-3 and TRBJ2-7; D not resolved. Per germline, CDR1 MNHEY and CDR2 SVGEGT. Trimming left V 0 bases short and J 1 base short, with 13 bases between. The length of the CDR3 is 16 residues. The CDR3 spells CASSYSGRLGSYEQYF. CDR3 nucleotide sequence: TGTGCCAGCAGTTACTCGGGCAGGCTGGGGTCCTACGAGCAGTACTTC.

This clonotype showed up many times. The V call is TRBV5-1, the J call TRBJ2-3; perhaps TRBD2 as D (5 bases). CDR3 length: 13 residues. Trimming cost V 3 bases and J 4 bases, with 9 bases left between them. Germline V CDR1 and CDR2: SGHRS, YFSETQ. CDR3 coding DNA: TGCGCCAGCAGCTCCGACTATGCAGATACGCAGTATTTT. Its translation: CASSSDYADTQYF.

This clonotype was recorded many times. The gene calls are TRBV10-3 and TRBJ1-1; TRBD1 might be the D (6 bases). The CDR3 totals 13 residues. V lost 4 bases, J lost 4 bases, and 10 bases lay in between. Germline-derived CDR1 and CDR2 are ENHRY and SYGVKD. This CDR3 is CAISVTGVTEAFF. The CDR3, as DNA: TGTGCCATCAGTGTGACAGGTGTCACTGAAGCTTTCTTT.

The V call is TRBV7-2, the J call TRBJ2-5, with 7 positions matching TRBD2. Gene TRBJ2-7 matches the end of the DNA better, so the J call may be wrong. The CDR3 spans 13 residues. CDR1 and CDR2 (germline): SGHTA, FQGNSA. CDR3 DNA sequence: TGTGCCAGCAGCCCCCGTTGGGGGGGCGAGCAGTACTTC. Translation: CASSPRWGGEQYF.

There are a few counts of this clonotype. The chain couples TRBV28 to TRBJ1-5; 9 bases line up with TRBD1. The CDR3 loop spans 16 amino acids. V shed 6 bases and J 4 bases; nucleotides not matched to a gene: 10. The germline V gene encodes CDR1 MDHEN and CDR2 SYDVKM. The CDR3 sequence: CASRLVGDRVNQPQHF. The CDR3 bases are TGTGCCAGCAGGTTGGTAGGGGACAGGGTTAATCAGCCCCAGCATTTT.